This section outlines one T cell receptor beta chain sequence together with its context. The antigen remains undetermined. The CDR3 spans 14 residues. Trimming shortened V by 1 base and J by 2 bases, and 7 bases separated the two germline ends. In germline, CDR1 is SGHTA, CDR2 FQGNSA. The PCR contained 60 Vbeta and 13 Jbeta primers. Sequenced by immunoSEQ multiplex PCR; TCRdb stores in-frame clones only, minus some. The table lists about 160,000 clones, 71% of them singletons. The record originates from a study of cytomegalovirus exposure and HLA in healthy donors. Study-level findings and limits: Using a false discovery rate of 0.05, a later analysis showed that 15,000 to 20,000 TCR beta sequences were associated with HLA alleles. Rare TCR sequences predominated, though certain public TCRs were found in many donors.

This TCR came from a young woman in good health and CMV-seronegative. The V gene is TRBV7-2, the J gene TRBJ2-3; tentatively, D is TRBD1 (5 bases). Sequencing was performed on PBMCs. Here the CDR3 reads CASSLGQNTDTQYF. CDR3 DNA: TGTGCCAGCAGCTTAGGACAGAACACAGATACGCAGTATTTT.